The clone carrying this TCR beta chain turned up a few times. Antigen: not known. These data originate in a study of beta chain features in type 1 diabetes. Study-wide findings and caveats: The study found fewer insertions and more deletions at VDJ junctions in type 1 diabetes patients. Shorter TCRB CDR3s, moderately but significantly so, marked every one of the four CD4+ subsets in Type 1 diabetes patients.

The CDR3 has 16 residues. CDR1 and CDR2 from the germline V gene are MNHEY and SVGAGI. Trimming stripped 3 bases from V and 2 bases from J, with 17 bases between. Every isolated RNA sample was fully reverse transcribed, so sequencing captured expressed TCRB transcripts. Repertoires were generated with immunoSEQ multiplex PCR, while TCRdb's copy carries only in-frame clones and drops some. Of about 740,000 clones in the sample, 13% were seen once. The rearrangement uses TRBV6-5 and TRBJ2-7; D is uncertain. The sequencing input was naive CD4+ T cells from blood. The receptor was isolated from a man younger than 35 with type 1 diabetes. The CDR3 spells CASSYSLAGSPYEQYF. DNA for the CDR3: TGTGCCAGCAGTTATTCCCTCGCCGGCAGCCCCTACGAGCAGTACTTC.